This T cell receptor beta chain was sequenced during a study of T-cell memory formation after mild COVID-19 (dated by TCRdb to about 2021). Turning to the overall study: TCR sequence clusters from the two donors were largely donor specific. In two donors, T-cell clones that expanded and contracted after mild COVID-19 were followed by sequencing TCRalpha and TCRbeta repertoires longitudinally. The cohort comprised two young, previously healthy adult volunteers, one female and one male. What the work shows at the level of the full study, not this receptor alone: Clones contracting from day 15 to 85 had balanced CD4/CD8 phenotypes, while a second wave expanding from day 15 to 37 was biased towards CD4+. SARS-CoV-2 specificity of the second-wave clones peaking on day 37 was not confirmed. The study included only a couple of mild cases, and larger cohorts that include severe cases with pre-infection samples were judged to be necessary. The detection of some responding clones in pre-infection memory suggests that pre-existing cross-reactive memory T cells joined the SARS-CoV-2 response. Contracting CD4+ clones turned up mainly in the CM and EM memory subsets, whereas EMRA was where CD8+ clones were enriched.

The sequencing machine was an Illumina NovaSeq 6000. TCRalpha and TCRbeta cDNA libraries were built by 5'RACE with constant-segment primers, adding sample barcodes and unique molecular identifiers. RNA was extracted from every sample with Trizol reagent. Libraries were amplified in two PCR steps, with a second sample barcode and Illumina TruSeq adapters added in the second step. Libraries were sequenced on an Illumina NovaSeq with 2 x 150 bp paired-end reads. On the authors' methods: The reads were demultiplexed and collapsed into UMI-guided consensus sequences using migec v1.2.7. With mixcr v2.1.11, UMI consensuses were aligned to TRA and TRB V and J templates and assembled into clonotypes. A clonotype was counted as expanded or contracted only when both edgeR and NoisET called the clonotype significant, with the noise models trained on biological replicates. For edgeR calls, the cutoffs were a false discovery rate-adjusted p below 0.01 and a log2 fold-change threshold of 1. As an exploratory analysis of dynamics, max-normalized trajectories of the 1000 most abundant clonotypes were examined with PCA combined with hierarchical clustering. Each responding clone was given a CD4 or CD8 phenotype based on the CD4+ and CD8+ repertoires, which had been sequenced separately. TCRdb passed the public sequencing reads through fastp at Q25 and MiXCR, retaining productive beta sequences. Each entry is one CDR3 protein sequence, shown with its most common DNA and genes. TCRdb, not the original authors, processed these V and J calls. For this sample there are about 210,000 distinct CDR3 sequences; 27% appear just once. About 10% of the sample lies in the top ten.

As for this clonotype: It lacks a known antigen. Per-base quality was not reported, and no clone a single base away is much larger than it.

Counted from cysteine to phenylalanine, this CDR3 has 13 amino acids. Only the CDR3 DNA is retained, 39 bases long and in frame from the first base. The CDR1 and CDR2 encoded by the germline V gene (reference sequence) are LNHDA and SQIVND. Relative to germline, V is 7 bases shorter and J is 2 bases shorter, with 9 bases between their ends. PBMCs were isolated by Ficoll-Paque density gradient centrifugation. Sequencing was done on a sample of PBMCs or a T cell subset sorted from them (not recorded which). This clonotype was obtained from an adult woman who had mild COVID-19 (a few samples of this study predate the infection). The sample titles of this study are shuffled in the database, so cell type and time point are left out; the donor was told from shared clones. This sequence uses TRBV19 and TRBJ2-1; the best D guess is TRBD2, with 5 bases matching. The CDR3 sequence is CASTGLPYNEQFF. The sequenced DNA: TGTGCCAGTACGGGGTTACCCTACAATGAGCAGTTCTTC.